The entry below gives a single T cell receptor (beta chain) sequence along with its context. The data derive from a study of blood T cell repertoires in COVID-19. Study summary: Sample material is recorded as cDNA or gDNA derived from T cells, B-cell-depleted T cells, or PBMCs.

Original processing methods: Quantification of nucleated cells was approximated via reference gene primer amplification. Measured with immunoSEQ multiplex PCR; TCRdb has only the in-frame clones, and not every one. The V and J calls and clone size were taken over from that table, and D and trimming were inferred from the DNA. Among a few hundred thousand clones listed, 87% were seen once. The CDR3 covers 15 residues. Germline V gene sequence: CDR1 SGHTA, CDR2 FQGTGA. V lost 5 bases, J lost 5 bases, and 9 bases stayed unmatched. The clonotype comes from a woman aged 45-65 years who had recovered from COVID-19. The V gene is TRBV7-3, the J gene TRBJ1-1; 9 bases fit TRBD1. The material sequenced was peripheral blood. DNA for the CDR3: TGTGCCAGCAGCCCTACAGGGGGCTCAGGGACTGAAGCTTTCTTT. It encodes CASSPTGGSGTEAFF.